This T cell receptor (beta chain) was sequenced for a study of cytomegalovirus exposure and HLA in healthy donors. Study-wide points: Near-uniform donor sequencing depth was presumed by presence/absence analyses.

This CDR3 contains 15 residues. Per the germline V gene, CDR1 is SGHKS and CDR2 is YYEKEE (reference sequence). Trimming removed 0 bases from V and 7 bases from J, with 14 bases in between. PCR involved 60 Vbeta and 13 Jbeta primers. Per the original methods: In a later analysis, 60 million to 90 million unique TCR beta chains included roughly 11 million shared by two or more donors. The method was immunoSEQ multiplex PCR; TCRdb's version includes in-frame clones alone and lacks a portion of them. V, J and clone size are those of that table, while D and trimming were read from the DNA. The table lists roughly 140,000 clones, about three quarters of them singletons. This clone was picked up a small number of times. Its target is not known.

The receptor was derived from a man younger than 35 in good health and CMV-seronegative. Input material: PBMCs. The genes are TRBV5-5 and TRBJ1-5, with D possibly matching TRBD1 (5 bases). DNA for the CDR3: TGTGCCAGCAGCTTGGGGCAGGGCCAGGCCCAGCCCCAGCATTTT. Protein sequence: CASSLGQGQAQPQHF.